This entry describes one TCR beta chain. This sample is part of a study of CD8 T cells in Susac syndrome. Random hexamers were used to reverse transcribe an amount of roughly 0.45 to 1 ug RNA. TCRdb re-called the immunoSEQ multiplex PCR reads through MiXCR, storing one row per CDR3 protein. This sample has approximately 140,000 distinct CDR3 sequences, with 65% to 90% found just once. The germline V gene has CDR1 SGHRS and CDR2 YFSETQ. The V segment lost 2 bases and the J segment 8 bases; nucleotides outside the gene matches: 8. The CDR3 totals 14 residues. This clonotype was obtained from a human donor with multiple sclerosis. The chain recombines TRBV5-1 with TRBJ1-1; the match to TRBD1 covers 8 bases. Sequencing was done on a sample of CD8+ T cells from PBMCs. The CDR3 protein is CASSLAGQGLEAFF. CDR3 in DNA: TGCGCCAGCAGCTTAGCCGGACAGGGACTCGAAGCTTTCTTT.